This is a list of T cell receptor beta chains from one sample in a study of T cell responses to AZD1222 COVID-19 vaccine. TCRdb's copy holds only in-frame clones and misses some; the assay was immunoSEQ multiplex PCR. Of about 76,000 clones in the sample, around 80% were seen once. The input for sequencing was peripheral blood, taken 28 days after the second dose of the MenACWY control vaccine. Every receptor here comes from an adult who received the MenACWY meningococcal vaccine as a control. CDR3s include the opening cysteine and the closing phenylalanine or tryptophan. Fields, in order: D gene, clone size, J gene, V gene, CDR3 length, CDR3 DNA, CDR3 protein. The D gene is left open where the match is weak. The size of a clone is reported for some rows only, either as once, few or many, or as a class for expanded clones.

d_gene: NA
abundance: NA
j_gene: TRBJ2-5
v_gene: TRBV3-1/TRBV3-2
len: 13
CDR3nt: TGTGCCAGTCTAAATACAGTGGAGGGGATAACGTACTTC
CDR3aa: CASLNTVEGITYF

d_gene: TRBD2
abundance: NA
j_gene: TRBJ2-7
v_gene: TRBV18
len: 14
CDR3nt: TGTGCCAGCTCACCTAGCGGGGGTTTGTTCGAGCAGTACTTC
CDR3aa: CASSPSGGLFEQYF

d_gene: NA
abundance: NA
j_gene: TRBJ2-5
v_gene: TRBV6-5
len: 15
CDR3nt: TGTGCCAGCAGTTACTCGGACAGCCCGGGGGAGACCCAGTACTTC
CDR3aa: CASSYSDSPGETQYF

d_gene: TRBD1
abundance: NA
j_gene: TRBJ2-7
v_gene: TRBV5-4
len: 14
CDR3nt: TGTGCCAGCAGCTTGGACAGGGGTAGGAACGAGCAGTACTTC
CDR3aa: CASSLDRGRNEQYF

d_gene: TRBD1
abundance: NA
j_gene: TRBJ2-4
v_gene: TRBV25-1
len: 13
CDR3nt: TGTGCCAGCAGTGGGACAGGGGGGAACATTCAGTACTTC
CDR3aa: CASSGTGGNIQYF

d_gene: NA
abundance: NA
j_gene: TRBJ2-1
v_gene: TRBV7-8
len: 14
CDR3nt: TGTGCCAGCAGCTTACAGGGCTCCTACAATGAGCAGTTCTTC
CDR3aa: CASSLQGSYNEQFF

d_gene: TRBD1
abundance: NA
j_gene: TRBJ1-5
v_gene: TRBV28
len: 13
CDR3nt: TGTGCCAGCAGTTCTACCCGGGACAGGGGTGAGCATTTT
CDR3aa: CASSSTRDRGEHF

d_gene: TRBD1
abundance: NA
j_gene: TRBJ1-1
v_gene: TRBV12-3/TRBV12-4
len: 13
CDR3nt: TGTGCCAGCAGTCCAGGGGGAGGAACTGAAGCTTTCTTT
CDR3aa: CASSPGGGTEAFF

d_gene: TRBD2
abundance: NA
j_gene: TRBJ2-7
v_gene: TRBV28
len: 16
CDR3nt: TGTGCCAGCAGTTTATTGGTTGGGACTAACAACTACGAGCAGTACTTC
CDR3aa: CASSLLVGTNNYEQYF

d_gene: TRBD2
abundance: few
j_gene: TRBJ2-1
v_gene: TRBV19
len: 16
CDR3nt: TGTGCCAGTGCAATCAACCGGGTAGCGGGGGTTGATGAGCAGTTCTTC
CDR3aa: CASAINRVAGVDEQFF

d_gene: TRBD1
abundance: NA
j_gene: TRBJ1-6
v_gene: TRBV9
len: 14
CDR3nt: TGTGCCAGCAGCCTAGGACAGGGGGATTCACCCCTCCACTTT
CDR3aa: CASSLGQGDSPLHF

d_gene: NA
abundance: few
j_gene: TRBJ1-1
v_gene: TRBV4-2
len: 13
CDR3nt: TGTGCCAGCAGCTCACAGAAGAACACTGAAGCTTTCTTT
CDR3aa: CASSSQKNTEAFF